Each of the 5 T cell receptor beta chains below was sequenced from the same sample in a study of shared clonotypes between healthy human individuals. The method was immunoSEQ multiplex PCR; TCRdb's version includes in-frame clones alone and lacks a portion of them. Among 110,000 or so clones listed, about 62% were seen once. What was sequenced was memory CD8+ T cells sorted from blood. Regarding subset: CD45RO+ cells pooled with CCR7-negative TemRA cells. Receptors originate from a woman younger than 45 in good health.

The chain couples TRBV27 to TRBJ1-2, with a possible D match to TRBD1 (6 bases). V lost 3 bases to trimming and J lost 14 bases, with 19 bases between them. Germline CDR1 reads MNHEY; CDR2 reads SMNVEV (reference sequence). The CDR3 length is 13 residues. The CDR3 coding sequence is TGTGCCAGCAGTTTTTTCGGACAGCCCACGTTTACCTTC. Amino acid sequence: CASSFFGQPTFTF.

This clone was found many times. CDR3 residues: CASSYRVHNNDEKLFF. CDR3 sequence (DNA): TGTGCCAGCAGTTATAGAGTCCACAACAACGATGAAAAACTGTTTTTT. The chain couples TRBV28 to TRBJ1-4; D not certain. This CDR3 is 16 amino acids long. Germline CDR1 reads MDHEN; CDR2 reads SYDVKM. Trimming removed 4 bases from V and 6 bases from J, with 18 bases in between.

The table lists this clone with a count of one. The rearrangement joins TRBV5-5 to TRBJ2-7; a weak D match, TRBD1 (6 bases). This CDR3 region has 12 residues. Per germline, CDR1 SGHKS and CDR2 YYEKEE (reference sequence). The V and J ends lost 5 bases and 5 bases respectively, with 11 bases between them. For the CDR3, the DNA is TGTGCCAGCAGTCTTACAGGGCACGAGCAGTACTTC. It is translated as CASSLTGHEQYF.

The gene calls are TRBV2 and TRBJ2-7, with a possible D match to TRBD1 (5 bases). Germline V gene sequence: CDR1 SNHLY, CDR2 FYNNEI. This CDR3 has 12 amino acids. Trimming cost V 4 bases and J 3 bases, with 7 bases left between them. The CDR3 sequence: CASSGQIYEQYF. In DNA form, the CDR3 reads TGTGCCAGCAGTGGACAGATCTACGAGCAGTACTTC.

This clone has at least ten counts. CDR3 residues: CASSFTSGREQYF. Here the CDR3 DNA reads TGTGCCAGCAGTTTCACTAGCGGGAGGGAGCAGTACTTC. The chain combines TRBV27 with TRBJ2-7; 12 nucleotides match TRBD2. Trimming cost V 3 bases and J 7 bases; bases outside gene matches: 1. CDR3 length: 13 amino acids. The germline gives CDR1 MNHEY, CDR2 SMNVEV (reference sequence).